The 14 T cell receptor beta chains below come from one sample, sequenced in a study of T cell changes during pregnancy in multiple sclerosis (dated by TCRdb to the late 2010s). Library prep was done by the immunoSEQ multiplex PCR assay. TCRdb re-hosts the immuneACCESS table, in-frame sequences only. Its copies lack some clones; in the studies checked, an unresolved V gene accounts for under half of them, and the cause for the rest is not known. For this sample the table gives 90,000 to 130,000 clones, of which approximately 90% were detected only once. Of the sample, 1.5% falls within the top ten clones. This specimen consisted of peripheral blood, obtained in the third trimester of pregnancy. These receptors all come from a female donor with multiple sclerosis, enrolled in a pregnancy study.

The gene calls are TRBV28 and TRBJ1-5; possibly TRBD1 for D (5 bases). The CDR3 has 15 residues. V was pared by 3 bases and J by 5 bases, with 14 bases between. CDR1 and CDR2 from the germline V gene are MDHEN and SYDVKM. The DNA of the CDR3 is TGTGCCAGCAGTTTTCCCGGGGGAAGTCATCAGCCCCAGCATTTT. Its protein product is CASSFPGGSHQPQHF.

The rearrangement joins TRBV5-1 to TRBJ1-4; tentatively, D is TRBD1 (6 bases). Trimming took 4 bases from V and 5 from J, leaving 9 bases between them. CDR3 length: 13 residues. Germline V gene sequence: CDR1 SGHRS, CDR2 YFSETQ. The CDR3 reads CASSLDRNEKLFF. In DNA, the CDR3 is TGCGCCAGCAGCCTGGACAGAAATGAAAAACTGTTTTTT.

The chain recombines TRBV28 with TRBJ2-7; D ambiguous. Trimming removed 4 bases from V and 6 bases from J, with 25 bases in between. Germline V gene data show CDR1 as MDHEN and CDR2 as SYDVKM. The CDR3 contains 17 residues. The CDR3 DNA is TGTGCCAGCAGTTCCCCCCGCTCGGAGTTATCGGGTTCCGAGCAGTACTTC. Residues: CASSSPRSELSGSEQYF.

This clone came up a few times. The chain uses TRBV6-4 and TRBJ1-6, with 8 nucleotides matching TRBD1. The CDR3 loop spans 14 amino acids. V shed 3 bases, J shed 7 bases, and the junction held 2 bases outside the gene matches. Germline-derived CDR1 and CDR2 are MRHNA and SNTAGT. The CDR3 region is CASSETGGNSPLHF. The CDR3 bases are TGTGCCAGCAGTGAAACAGGGGGGAATTCACCCCTCCACTTT.

This clone was recorded only once. The CDR3 loop is CAIRSDFLPLDEQFF. Written as DNA, the CDR3 is TGTGCCATCAGGTCGGACTTTCTCCCCCTCGATGAGCAGTTCTTC. J is TRBJ2-1 and V is TRBV10-3, with a weak D call TRBD2 (5 bases). Germline V gene sequence: CDR1 ENHRY, CDR2 SYGVKD. The CDR3 length is 15 residues. The V end was cut by 6 bases, the J end by 8 bases, with 20 bases between.

This clone was seen once. The genes are TRBV19 and TRBJ1-3; D ambiguous. Germline CDR1 is LNHDA and CDR2 is SQIVND (reference sequence). Trimming left V 3 bases short and J 0 bases short, with 12 bases between. This CDR3 is 16 amino acids long. The CDR3 bases are TGTGCCAGTAGTATCAGCATCCGGGGCTCTGGAAACACCATATATTTT. Its protein product is CASSISIRGSGNTIYF.

The chain joins TRBV6-1 to TRBJ1-2; 8 bases are shared with TRBD1. The CDR3 is made up of 14 amino acids. From germline, CDR1 is MNHNS and CDR2 SASEGT. V gave up 4 bases and J gave up 7 bases; unmatched junction bases: 8. CDR3 in DNA: TGTGCCAGCAGTGTGAGGACAGGGAGGAGTGGCTACACCTTC. Translated: CASSVRTGRSGYTF.

The rearrangement links TRBV11-3 to TRBJ2-1, with 7 bases lining up with TRBD2. Trimming took 1 base from V and 8 from J; bases not matched to a gene: 5. There are 14 residues in the CDR3. In germline, CDR1 is SGHNT, CDR2 YENEEA. The CDR3 nucleotides read TGTGCCAGCAGCTTAGGCCGCGGGAGTGATGAGCAGTTCTTC. Protein sequence: CASSLGRGSDEQFF.

CDR3 in DNA: TGTGCCAGCAGTGAACAGGGGAACTATGGCTACACCTTC. It codes for CASSEQGNYGYTF. The rearrangement links TRBV2 to TRBJ1-2; D perhaps matches TRBD1 (6 bases). This CDR3 spans 13 amino acids. The ends were cut back, 2 bases at V and 2 bases at J, with 6 bases in the middle. Germline values: CDR1 SNHLY, CDR2 FYNNEI.

The rearrangement links TRBV28 to TRBJ1-2, with a tentative D call TRBD1 (5 bases). In germline, CDR1 is MDHEN, CDR2 SYDVKM. Trimming pared 3 bases from V and 8 bases from J, leaving 10 bases between. There are 12 residues in the CDR3. The CDR3 sequence: CASSFPGHGYTF. The CDR3 nucleotides read TGTGCCAGCAGTTTTCCCGGACACGGCTACACCTTC.

The V gene is TRBV5-4, the J gene TRBJ1-5; weak D call: TRBD1 (6 bases). V dropped 0 bases and J dropped 2 bases, with 6 bases sitting between them. The CDR3 loop spans 14 amino acids. Germline V lookup: CDR1 SGHNT, CDR2 YYREEE (reference sequence). CDR3 protein: CASSLAGGNQPQHF. In DNA, the CDR3 is TGTGCCAGCAGCTTGGCAGGGGGCAATCAGCCCCAGCATTTT.

The chain couples TRBV2 to TRBJ1-1, with 8 bases aligning to TRBD1. This CDR3 contains 14 residues. Germline trimming cut 6 bases from V and 1 base from J; bases unmatched to any gene: 4. Germline CDR1 SNHLY, CDR2 FYNNEI. The CDR3 DNA reads as TGTGCCAGCAGAACGACAGGGGCGAACACTGAAGCTTTCTTT. This gives the protein CASRTTGANTEAFF.

This clone was observed a few times. The rearrangement links TRBV6-5 to TRBJ1-2; 9 bases are shared with TRBD1. Germline assignment: CDR1 MNHEY and CDR2 SVGAGI. The CDR3 is 15 amino acids. V lost 0 bases, J lost 8 bases, and 7 bases stayed unmatched. For the CDR3, the DNA is TGTGCCAGCAGTTACTCCGAGACAGGGGGTTCGGGCTACACCTTC. Protein sequence: CASSYSETGGSGYTF.

This clone has a single count. The chain joins TRBV9 to TRBJ2-2; 8 positions match TRBD1. V lost 5 bases to trimming and J lost 7 bases; unmatched junction nucleotides: 7. Looked up from germline, CDR1 is SGDLS and CDR2 is YYNGEE. This CDR3 contains 14 residues. CDR3 coding DNA: TGTGCCAGCAGTCGACAGGGGCCGGGCGGGGAGCTGTTTTTT. Its translation is CASSRQGPGGELFF.